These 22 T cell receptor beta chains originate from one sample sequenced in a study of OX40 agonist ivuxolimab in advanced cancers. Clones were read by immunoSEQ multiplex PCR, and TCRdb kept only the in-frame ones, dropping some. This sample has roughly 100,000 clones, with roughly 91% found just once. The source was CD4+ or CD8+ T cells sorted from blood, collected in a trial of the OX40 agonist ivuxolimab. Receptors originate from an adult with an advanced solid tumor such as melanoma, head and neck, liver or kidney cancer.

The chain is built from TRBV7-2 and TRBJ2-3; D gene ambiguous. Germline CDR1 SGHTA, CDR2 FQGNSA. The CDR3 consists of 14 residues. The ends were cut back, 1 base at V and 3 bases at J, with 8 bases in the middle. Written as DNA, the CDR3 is TGTGCCAGCAGCTTAGGTGGCGCTACAGATACGCAGTATTTT. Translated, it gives CASSLGGATDTQYF.

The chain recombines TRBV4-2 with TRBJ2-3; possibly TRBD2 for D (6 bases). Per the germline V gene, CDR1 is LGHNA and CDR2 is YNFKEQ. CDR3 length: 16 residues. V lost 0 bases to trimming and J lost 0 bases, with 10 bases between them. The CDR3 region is CASSQESGTSTDTQYF. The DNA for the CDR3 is TGTGCCAGCAGCCAAGAATCAGGGACTAGCACAGATACGCAGTATTTT.

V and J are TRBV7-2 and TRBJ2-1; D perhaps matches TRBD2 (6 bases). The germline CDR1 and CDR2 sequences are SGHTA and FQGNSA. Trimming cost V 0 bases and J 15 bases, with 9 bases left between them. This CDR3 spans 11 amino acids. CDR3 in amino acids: CASSLAGLRFF. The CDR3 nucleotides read TGTGCCAGCAGCTTAGCTGGACTACGGTTCTTC.

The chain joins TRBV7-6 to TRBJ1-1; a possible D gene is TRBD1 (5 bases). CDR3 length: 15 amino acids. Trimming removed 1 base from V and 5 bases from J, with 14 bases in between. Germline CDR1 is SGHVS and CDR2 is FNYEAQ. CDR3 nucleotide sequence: TGTGCCAGCAGCTTAGGGGCAGGGATAAAGACTGAAGCTTTCTTT. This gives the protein CASSLGAGIKTEAFF. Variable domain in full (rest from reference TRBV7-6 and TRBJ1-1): GAGVSQSPRYKVTKRGQDVALRCDPISGHVSLYWYRQALGQGPEFLTYFNYEAQQDKSGLPNDRFSAERPEGSISTLTIQRTEQRDSAMYRCASSLGAGIKTEAFFGQGTRLTVV.

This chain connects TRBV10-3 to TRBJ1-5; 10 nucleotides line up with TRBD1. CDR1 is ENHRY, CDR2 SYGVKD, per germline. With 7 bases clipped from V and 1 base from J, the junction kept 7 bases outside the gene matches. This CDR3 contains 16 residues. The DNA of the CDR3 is TGTGCCATCATTTATTGGGACAGGGGAAGCAATCAGCCCCAGCATTTT. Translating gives CAIIYWDRGSNQPQHF.

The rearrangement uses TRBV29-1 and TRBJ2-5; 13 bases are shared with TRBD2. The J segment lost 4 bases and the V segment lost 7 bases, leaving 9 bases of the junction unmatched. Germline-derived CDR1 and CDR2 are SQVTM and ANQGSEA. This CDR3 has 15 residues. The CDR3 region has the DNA TGCAGCGCAATAGGACTAGCGGGAGCCCCAGAGACCCAGTACTTC. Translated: CSAIGLAGAPETQYF.

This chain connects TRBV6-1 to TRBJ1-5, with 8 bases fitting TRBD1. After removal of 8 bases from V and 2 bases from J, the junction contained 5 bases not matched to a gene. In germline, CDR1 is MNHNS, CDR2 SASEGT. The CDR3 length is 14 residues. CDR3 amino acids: CASSGGAGNQPQHF. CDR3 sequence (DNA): TGTGCCAGCTCAGGGGGCGCGGGCAATCAGCCCCAGCATTTT.

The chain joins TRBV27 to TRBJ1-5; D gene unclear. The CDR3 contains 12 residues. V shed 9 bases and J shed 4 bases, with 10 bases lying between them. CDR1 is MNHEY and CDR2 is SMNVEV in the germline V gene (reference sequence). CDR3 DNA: TGTGCCAGTGGAGACGGAAATCAGCCCCAGCATTTT. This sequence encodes CASGDGNQPQHF.

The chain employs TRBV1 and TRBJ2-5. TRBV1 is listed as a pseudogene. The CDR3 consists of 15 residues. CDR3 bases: TGCACCAGCAGCCTTAGGACCCTGCGACAAGAGACCCAGTACTTC. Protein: CTSSLRTLRQETQYF.

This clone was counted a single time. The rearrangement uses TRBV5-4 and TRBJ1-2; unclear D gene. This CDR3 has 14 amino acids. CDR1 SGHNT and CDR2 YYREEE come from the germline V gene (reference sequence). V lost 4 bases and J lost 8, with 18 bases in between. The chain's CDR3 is CASSDATVLGGYTF. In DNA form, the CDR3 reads TGTGCCAGCAGCGACGCCACAGTCCTGGGGGGCTACACCTTC.

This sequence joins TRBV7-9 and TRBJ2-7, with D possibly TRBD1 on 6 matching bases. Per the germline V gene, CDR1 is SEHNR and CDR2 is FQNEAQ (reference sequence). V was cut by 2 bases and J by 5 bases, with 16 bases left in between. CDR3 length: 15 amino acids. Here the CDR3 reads CASSLNRVAVDEQYF. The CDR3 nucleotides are TGTGCCAGCAGCTTAAACAGGGTGGCCGTCGACGAGCAGTACTTC.

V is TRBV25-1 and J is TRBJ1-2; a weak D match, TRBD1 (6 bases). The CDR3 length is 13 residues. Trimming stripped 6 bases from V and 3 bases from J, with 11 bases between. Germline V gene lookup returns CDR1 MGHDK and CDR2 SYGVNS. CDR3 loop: CASSLGGDYGYTF. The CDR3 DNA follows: TGTGCCAGCAGCCTAGGGGGGGACTATGGCTACACCTTC.

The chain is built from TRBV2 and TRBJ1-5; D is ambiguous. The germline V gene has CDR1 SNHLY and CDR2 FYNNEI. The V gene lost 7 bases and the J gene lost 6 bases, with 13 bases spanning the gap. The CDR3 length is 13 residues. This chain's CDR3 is CASIREKGQPQHF. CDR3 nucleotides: TGTGCCAGCATCCGGGAGAAGGGTCAGCCCCAGCATTTT. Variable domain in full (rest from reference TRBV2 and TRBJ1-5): EPEVTQTPSHQVTQMGQEVILRCVPISNHLYFYWYRQILGQKVEFLVSFYNNEISEKSEIFDDQFSVERPDGSNFTLKIRSTKLEDSAMYFCASIREKGQPQHFGDGTRLSIL.

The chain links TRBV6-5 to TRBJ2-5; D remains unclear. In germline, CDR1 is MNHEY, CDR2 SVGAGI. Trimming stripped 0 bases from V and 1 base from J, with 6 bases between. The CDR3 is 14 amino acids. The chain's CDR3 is CASSYSGVQETQYF. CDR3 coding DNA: TGTGCCAGCAGTTACTCGGGTGTCCAAGAGACCCAGTACTTC.

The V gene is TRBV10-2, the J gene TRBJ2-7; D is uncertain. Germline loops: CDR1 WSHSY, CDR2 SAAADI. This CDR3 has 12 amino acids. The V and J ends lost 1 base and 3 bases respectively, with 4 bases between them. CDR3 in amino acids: CASSEYFYEQYF. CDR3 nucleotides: TGCGCCAGCAGTGAGTACTTCTACGAGCAGTACTTC.

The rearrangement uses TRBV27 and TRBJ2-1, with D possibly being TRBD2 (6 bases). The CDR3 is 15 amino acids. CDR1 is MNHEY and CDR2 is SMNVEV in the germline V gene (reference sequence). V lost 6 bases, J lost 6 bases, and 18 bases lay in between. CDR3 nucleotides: TGTGCCAGCAGGGAGGGGCCCTCGCGGGTCAATGAGCAGTTCTTC. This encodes CASREGPSRVNEQFF.

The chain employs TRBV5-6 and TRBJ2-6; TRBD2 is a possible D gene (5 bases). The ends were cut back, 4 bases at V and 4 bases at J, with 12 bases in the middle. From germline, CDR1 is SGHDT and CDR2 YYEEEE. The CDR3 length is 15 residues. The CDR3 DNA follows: TGTGCCAGCAGCCCCGGGGTGGGGGGGGCCAACGTCCTGACTTTC. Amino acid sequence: CASSPGVGGANVLTF. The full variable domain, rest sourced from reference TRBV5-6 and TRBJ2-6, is DAGVTQSPTHLIKTRGQQVTLRCSPKSGHDTVSWYQQALGQGPQFIFQYYEEEERQRGNFPDRFSGHQFPNYSSELNVNALLLGDSALYLCASSPGVGGANVLTFGAGSRLTVL.

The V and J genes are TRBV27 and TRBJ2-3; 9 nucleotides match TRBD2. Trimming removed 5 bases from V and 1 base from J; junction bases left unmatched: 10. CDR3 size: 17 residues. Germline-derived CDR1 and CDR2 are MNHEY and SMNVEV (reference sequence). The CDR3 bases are TGTGCCAGCAGTCTGGGACTAGCCTTCGGGGGCACAGATACGCAGTATTTT. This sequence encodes CASSLGLAFGGTDTQYF.

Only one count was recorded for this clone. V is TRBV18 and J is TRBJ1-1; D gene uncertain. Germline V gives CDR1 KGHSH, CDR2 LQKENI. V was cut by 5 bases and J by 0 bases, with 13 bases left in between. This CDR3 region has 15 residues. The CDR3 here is CASSELGPMNTEAFF. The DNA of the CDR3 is TGTGCCAGCTCAGAGCTCGGACCCATGAACACTGAAGCTTTCTTT.

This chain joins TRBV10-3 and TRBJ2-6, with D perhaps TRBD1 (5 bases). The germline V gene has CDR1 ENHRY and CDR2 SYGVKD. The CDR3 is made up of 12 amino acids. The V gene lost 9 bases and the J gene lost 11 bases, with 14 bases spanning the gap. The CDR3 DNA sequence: TGTGCCATAGGAACTACAGGCCACGTCCTGACTTTC. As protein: CAIGTTGHVLTF.

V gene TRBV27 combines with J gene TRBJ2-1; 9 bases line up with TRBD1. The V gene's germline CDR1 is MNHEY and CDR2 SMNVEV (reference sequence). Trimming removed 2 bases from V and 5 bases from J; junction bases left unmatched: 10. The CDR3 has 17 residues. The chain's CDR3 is CASSLRVGTGINNEQFF. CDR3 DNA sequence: TGTGCCAGCAGTTTACGCGTCGGGACAGGGATCAACAATGAGCAGTTCTTC.

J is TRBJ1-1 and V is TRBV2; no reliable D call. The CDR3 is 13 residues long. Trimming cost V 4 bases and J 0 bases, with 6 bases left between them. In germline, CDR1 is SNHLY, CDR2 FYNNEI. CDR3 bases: TGTGCCAGCAGTGTTGAGGTGAACACTGAAGCTTTCTTT. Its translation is CASSVEVNTEAFF.